Listed here are 13 T cell receptor beta chains from one sample, sequenced in a study of T cell responses to AZD1222 COVID-19 vaccine (dated by TCRdb to the early 2020s). Sample time point, as interpreted from the label and publication: baseline before first vaccination. Library preparation was by the immunoSEQ multiplex PCR assay. Entries here come from immuneACCESS through TCRdb and include only in-frame sequences with V and J called. Some clones fail to appear in such tables; in the studies checked, an unresolved V gene covers under half of the shortfall, and the cause of the remainder is unknown. For this sample there are roughly 84,000 clones; roughly 85% appear just once. The ten largest clones represent roughly 1.6% of the sample. Source: peripheral blood, taken on day 0 of AZD1222 vaccination. All receptors derive from an adult in good health.

V gene TRBV19 combines with J gene TRBJ2-1, with 10 bases lining up with TRBD2. Germline V gene data show CDR1 as LNHDA and CDR2 as SQIVND (reference sequence). This CDR3 has 15 amino acids. After removal of 6 bases from V and 8 bases from J, the junction contained 10 bases not matched to a gene. Here the CDR3 reads CASRTLAGASYEQFF. DNA of the CDR3: TGTGCCAGTAGAACCCTAGCGGGAGCTTCCTATGAGCAGTTCTTC.

The gene calls are TRBV5-8 and TRBJ1-1; possible D gene TRBD1, 6 bases. Germline CDR1 is SGHTS and CDR2 is YDEGEE. V was trimmed by 4 bases and J by 1 base, leaving 8 bases between them. The CDR3 sequence is 13 residues long. CDR3 in amino acids: CASSLQGNTEAFF. CDR3 DNA sequence: TGTGCCAGCAGCCTACAGGGGAACACTGAAGCTTTCTTT.

The V and J genes are TRBV7-6 and TRBJ1-1, with 7 bases lining up with TRBD1. This CDR3 comprises 14 residues. The germline gives CDR1 SGHVS, CDR2 FNYEAQ. J gave up 4 bases and V 1 base, and 3 bases lay outside the gene matches. CDR3 nucleotide sequence: TGTGCCAGCAGCTTAGACAGGGGTGGCACTGAAGCTTTCTTT. This sequence encodes CASSLDRGGTEAFF.

This clone was counted once. The rearrangement joins TRBV12-3 or TRBV12-4 to TRBJ1-1, with TRBD1 matching 7 bases. The CDR3 is 13 residues long. The ends lost 6 bases at V and 6 bases at J; junction bases unmatched: 7. The CDR3 loop reads CASRSPGQAEAFF. CDR3 DNA sequence: TGTGCCAGCAGATCCCCCGGACAGGCTGAAGCTTTCTTT.

The chain couples TRBV7-6 to TRBJ1-4, with 7 bases identical to TRBD1. The CDR3 sequence is 13 residues long. V was pared by 0 bases and J by 8 bases, with 0 bases of the junction left unmatched. The V gene's germline CDR1 is SGHVS and CDR2 FNYEAQ. The DNA of the CDR3 is TGTGCCAGCAGCTTAGCGGGACAGGAAAAACTGTTTTTT. Translating it yields CASSLAGQEKLFF.

This clone turned up a few times. The chain recombines TRBV29-1 with TRBJ2-1; D is unresolved. Germline CDR1 is SQVTM and CDR2 is ANQGSEA. Trimming took 3 bases from V and 0 from J, leaving 9 bases between them. This CDR3 has 14 residues. The CDR3 loop reads CSVDPVSSYNEQFF. The DNA of the CDR3 is TGCAGCGTTGACCCCGTTAGCTCCTACAATGAGCAGTTCTTC.

The V and J genes are TRBV7-2 and TRBJ1-5, with D perhaps matching TRBD1 (5 bases). Trimming shortened V by 4 bases and J by 6 bases, and 10 bases separated the two germline ends. CDR3 length equals 13 residues. Germline V lookup: CDR1 SGHTA, CDR2 FQGNSA. The CDR3 is CASSSGGSQPQHF. The CDR3 coding sequence is TGTGCCAGCAGCTCTGGGGGGAGTCAGCCCCAGCATTTT.

This chain uses TRBV11-2 with TRBJ2-1; D might be TRBD2 (5 bases). Germline lookup yields CDR1 SGHAT and CDR2 FQNNGV. V gave up 3 bases and J gave up 2 bases, with 14 bases separating them. The length of the CDR3 is 16 residues. This CDR3 is CASSLVGRRTYNEQFF. DNA of the CDR3: TGTGCCAGCAGCTTGGTCGGCAGGAGGACCTACAATGAGCAGTTCTTC.

The rearrangement uses TRBV6-2 or TRBV6-3 and TRBJ2-1, with 12 bases aligning to TRBD1. The CDR3 consists of 14 residues. V trimming: 5 bases; J trimming: 9 bases; junction bases outside the gene matches: 5. CDR1 is MNHEY, CDR2 SVGEGT, per germline. The CDR3 region has the DNA TGTGCCAGCAGTGAGGGACAGGGGGCCGGTGAGCAGTTCTTC. Its protein product is CASSEGQGAGEQFF.

The chain combines TRBV4-1 with TRBJ1-1, with TRBD1 matching over 9 bases. V dropped 4 bases and J dropped 5; count of bases not matched to a gene: 5. Germline V gene sequence: CDR1 MGHRA, CDR2 YSYEKL. The CDR3 covers 14 residues. CDR3 loop: CASSPGTGLTEAFF. The CDR3 region has the DNA TGCGCCAGCAGCCCCGGGACAGGGTTAACTGAAGCTTTCTTT.

The genes are TRBV6-5 and TRBJ1-3; 7 bases are shared with TRBD1. Trimming took 1 base from V and 0 from J; bases not matched to a gene: 3. This CDR3 has 16 residues. CDR1 and CDR2 (germline): MNHEY, SVGAGI. Here the CDR3 reads CASSYLPGGSGNTIYF. Here the CDR3 DNA reads TGTGCCAGCAGTTACTTACCAGGGGGCTCTGGAAACACCATATATTTT.

This chain links TRBV2 with TRBJ2-1; 12 bases are a match to TRBD2. Trimming took 7 bases from V and 7 from J; bases not matched to a gene: 8. The CDR3 is 15 residues long. The V gene's germline CDR1 is SNHLY and CDR2 FYNNEI. This chain's CDR3 is CASTPMTSGSNEQFF. The CDR3 bases are TGTGCCAGCACCCCGATGACTAGCGGGAGTAATGAGCAGTTCTTC.

This chain joins TRBV18 and TRBJ2-5; D unclear. The V and J ends lost 3 bases and 4 bases respectively, with 9 bases between them. The germline gives CDR1 KGHSH, CDR2 LQKENI. This CDR3 contains 13 residues. The CDR3 DNA follows: TGTGCCAGCTCACCTAACGCAGGAGAGACCCAGTACTTC. It encodes CASSPNAGETQYF.